The 9 T cell receptor beta chains below were found in one sample sequenced in a study of T-cell reconstitution after alpha-beta-depleted transplantation in children. Unique molecular identifiers were used in preparing the TCRbeta library. TCRdb re-called the PCR reads through MiXCR, storing one row per CDR3 protein. The sample yields roughly 790,000 distinct CDR3 sequences, around 15% seen once. Sequenced here: PBMCs, mostly from graft donor cells, sampled 360 days after TCRalphabeta/CD19-depleted stem cell transplant. The receptors were gathered from a male patient younger than 18 who had a stem cell transplant for acute lymphoblastic leukemia, so the T cells may come from the graft donor.

This CDR3 is CASSIWASGHNEQFF. DNA for the CDR3: TGCGCCAGCAGCATATGGGCTAGCGGGCACAATGAGCAGTTCTTC. This chain connects TRBV5-1 to TRBJ2-1; TRBD2 matches 8 bases. The CDR3 loop spans 15 amino acids. Germline V gene lookup returns CDR1 SGHRS and CDR2 YFSETQ. V dropped 4 bases and J dropped 5; count of bases not matched to a gene: 8.

This clonotype was recorded a few times. The J gene is TRBJ2-1, the V gene TRBV10-3, with 9 bases that match TRBD1. CDR3 length equals 13 residues. Trimming took 6 bases from V and 4 from J; bases not matched to a gene: 1. CDR1 and CDR2 from the germline V gene are ENHRY and SYGVKD. CDR3 protein: CAIRGTGYNEQFF. CDR3 DNA sequence: TGTGCCATCAGGGGGACAGGGTACAATGAGCAGTTCTTC.

The chain combines TRBV20-1 with TRBJ2-1, with 9 nucleotides matching TRBD1. J lost 5 bases, V lost 5 bases, and 13 bases had no gene match. The CDR3 consists of 16 residues. Germline V gene data show CDR1 as DFQATT and CDR2 as SNEGSKA (reference sequence). The CDR3 DNA sequence: TGCAGTGCTGACCCGGGACAGGGTCTAGTCAACAATGAGCAGTTCTTC. This sequence encodes CSADPGQGLVNNEQFF.

The V call is TRBV5-1, the J call TRBJ1-6, with D possibly being TRBD1 (5 bases). The V and J ends lost 0 bases and 10 bases respectively, with 11 bases between them. Per germline, CDR1 SGHRS and CDR2 YFSETQ. The CDR3 spans 14 residues. The CDR3 DNA follows: TGCGCCAGCAGCTTGGGCAGGGTCGGATCACCCCTCCACTTT. Translating gives CASSLGRVGSPLHF.

This clonotype has ten or more counts. The chain joins TRBV5-1 to TRBJ2-5, with TRBD2 matching over 8 bases. The germline gives CDR1 SGHRS, CDR2 YFSETQ. CDR3 length: 14 amino acids. The V segment lost 4 bases and the J segment 3 bases; nucleotides outside the gene matches: 5. The CDR3 bases are TGCGCCAGCAGCCCGGGACTAGGGGAAGAGACCCAGTACTTC. It translates to CASSPGLGEETQYF.

The chain combines TRBV12-3 or TRBV12-4 with TRBJ2-2, with TRBD1 matching 8 bases. J gave up 3 bases and V 3 bases, and 6 bases lay outside the gene matches. There are 16 residues in the CDR3. This CDR3 reads CASSLSGTGHTGELFF. The DNA for the CDR3 is TGTGCCAGCAGTTTGTCCGGGACAGGACACACCGGGGAGCTGTTTTTT.

This clonotype showed up just a few times. In nucleotides, the CDR3 is TGCAGTGCTAGAGAGATGCGGGGCTACCTCTACAATGAGCAGTTCTTC. Amino acids: CSAREMRGYLYNEQFF. The chain is built from TRBV20-1 and TRBJ2-1; D is perhaps TRBD2 (6 bases). The CDR3 is 16 amino acids. Trimming removed 0 bases from V and 3 bases from J, with 15 bases in between. The germline V gene has CDR1 DFQATT and CDR2 SNEGSKA (reference sequence).

The sample holds many counts of this clonotype. The chain recombines TRBV10-3 with TRBJ2-7; weak D call: TRBD1 (5 bases). CDR1 and CDR2 (germline): ENHRY, SYGVKD. The germline V and J ends were trimmed by 5 bases and 1 base, with 18 bases remaining between them. This CDR3 contains 16 residues. CDR3 loop: CAISPDTGRGSYEQYF. CDR3 DNA sequence: TGTGCCATCAGTCCCGATACAGGAAGGGGATCCTACGAGCAGTACTTC.

This clonotype was counted ten times or more. The CDR3 loop reads CASSDPRAGGSEQYF. The CDR3 DNA reads TGTGCCAGCAGTGATCCTCGAGCGGGAGGTTCGGAGCAGTACTTC. The chain recombines TRBV25-1 with TRBJ2-7, with TRBD2 matching over 9 bases. CDR1 is MGHDK, CDR2 SYGVNS, per germline. This CDR3 is 15 amino acids long. Unmatched junction bases numbered 10, after V lost 3 bases and J lost 7 bases.